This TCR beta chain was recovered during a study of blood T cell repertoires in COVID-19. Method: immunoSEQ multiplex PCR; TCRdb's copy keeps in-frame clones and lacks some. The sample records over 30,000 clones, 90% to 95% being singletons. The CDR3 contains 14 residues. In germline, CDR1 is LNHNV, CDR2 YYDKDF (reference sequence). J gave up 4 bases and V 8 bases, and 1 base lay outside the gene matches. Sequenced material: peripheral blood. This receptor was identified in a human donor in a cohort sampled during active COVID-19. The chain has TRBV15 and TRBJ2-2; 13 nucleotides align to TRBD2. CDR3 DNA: TGTGCCACCGGACTAGCGGGAGTCACCGGGGAGCTGTTTTTT. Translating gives CATGLAGVTGELFF. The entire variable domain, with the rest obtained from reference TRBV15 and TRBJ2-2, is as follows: DAMVIQNPRYQVTQFGKPVTLSCSQTLNHNVMYWYQQKSSQAPKLLFHYYDKDFNNEADTPDNFQSRRPNTSFCFLDIRSPGLGDTAMYLCATGLAGVTGELFFGEGSRLTVL.